This record looks at one T cell receptor beta chain sequence and its context. In germline, CDR1 is MNHEY, CDR2 SVGEGT. V shed 1 base and J shed 11 bases, with 8 bases lying between them. The CDR3 is made up of 11 amino acids. The data originate from a study of control samples from healthy donors and cancer patients. Generated by immunoSEQ multiplex PCR, the TCRdb table keeps only in-frame clones and is missing some. The repertoire holds roughly 120,000 clones, with approximately 94% as singletons. The sequence was collected from a man between 45 and 60 years old with head and neck cancer. The material sequenced was PBMCs. This chain connects TRBV6-2 or TRBV6-3 to TRBJ1-2; D is unclear. CDR3 protein: CASSYLREYTF. The CDR3 DNA follows: TGTGCCAGCAGTTACTTACGGGAATACACCTTC.